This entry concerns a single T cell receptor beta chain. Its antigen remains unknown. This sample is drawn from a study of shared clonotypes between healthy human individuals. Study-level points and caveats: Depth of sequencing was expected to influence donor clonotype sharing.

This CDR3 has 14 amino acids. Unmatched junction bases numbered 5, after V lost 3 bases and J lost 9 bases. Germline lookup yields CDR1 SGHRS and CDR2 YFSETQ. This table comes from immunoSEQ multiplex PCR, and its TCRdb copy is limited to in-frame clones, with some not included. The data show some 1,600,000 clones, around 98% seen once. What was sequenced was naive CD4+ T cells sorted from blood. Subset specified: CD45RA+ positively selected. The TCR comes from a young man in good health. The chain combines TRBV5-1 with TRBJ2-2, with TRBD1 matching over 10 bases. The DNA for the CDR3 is TGCGCCAGCAGCTCGGGACAGGGGAACAGGGAGCTGTTTTTT. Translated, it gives CASSSGQGNRELFF. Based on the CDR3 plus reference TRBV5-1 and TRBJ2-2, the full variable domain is KAGVTQTPRYLIKTRGQQVTLSCSPISGHRSVSWYQQTPGQGLQFLFEYFSETQRNKGNFPGRFSGRQFSNSRSEMNVSTLELGDSALYLCASSSGQGNRELFFGEGSRLTVL.